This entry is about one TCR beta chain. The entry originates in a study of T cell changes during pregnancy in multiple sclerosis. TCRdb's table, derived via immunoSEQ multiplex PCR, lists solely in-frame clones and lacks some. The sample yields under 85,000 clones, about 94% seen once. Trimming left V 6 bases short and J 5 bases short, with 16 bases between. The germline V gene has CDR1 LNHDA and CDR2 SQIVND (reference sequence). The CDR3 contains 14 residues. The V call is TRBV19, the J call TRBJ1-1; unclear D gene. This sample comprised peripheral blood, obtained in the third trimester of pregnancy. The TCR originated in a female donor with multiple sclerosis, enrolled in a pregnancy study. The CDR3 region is CASSRSGSRTEAFF. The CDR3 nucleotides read TGTGCCAGTAGCCGGTCGGGGTCGAGGACTGAAGCTTTCTTT.